This is a list of T cell receptor beta chains from one sample in a study of T cells after yellow fever vaccination. One entry per CDR3 protein, called by TCRdb with MiXCR from the 5' RACE reads. The sample has over 150,000 distinct CDR3 sequences, approximately 6% seen once; the top ten hold less than 3%. The sequencing here drew on CD4+ T cells sorted from PBMCs, taken on the day of the first yellow fever vaccination. The receptors originated from a man younger than 35 who received the YFV17D yellow fever vaccine. The CDR3 runs from the conserved cysteine through the conserved F or W. The D gene is left open where the match is weak. Clone size appears in some rows only: once, few, many, or a class for an expanded clone.

d_call,j_call,clone_size,v_call,cdr3_nt,cdr3_aa
TRBD2,TRBJ2-1,few,TRBV2,TGTGCCAGCAGGATGGGACTAGCGGGGGACAATGAGCAGTTCTTC,CASRMGLAGDNEQFF
-,TRBJ2-3,-,TRBV6-1,TGTGCCAGCAGGACCAGACAGCGTGTCACAGATACGCAGTATTTT,CASRTRQRVTDTQYF
-,TRBJ2-3,many,TRBV27,TGTGCCAGCAGTTTAAACGCAGATACGCAGTATTTT,CASSLNADTQYF
-,TRBJ2-1,many,TRBV7-2,TGTGCCAGCAGCCCCCCGGGGGCGGGCTATGAGCAGTTCTTC,CASSPPGAGYEQFF
TRBD2,TRBJ2-1,-,TRBV2,TGTGCCAGCAGCTTAAGAGGGAGCGGGGGGGGCAATGAGCAGTTCTTC,CASSLRGSGGGNEQFF
TRBD2,TRBJ2-5,-,TRBV9,TGTGCCAGCAGCCCTCAGCGGGGGGGCCGTGAGACCCAGTACTTC,CASSPQRGGRETQYF
-,TRBJ2-1,many,TRBV4-1,TGCGCCAGCAGCCAAGGATGGGGGGTCGATGAGCAGTTCTTC,CASSQGWGVDEQFF
-,TRBJ1-5,-,TRBV24-1,TGTGCCACCAGATGGAGGGGAACAAGATATAGCAATCAGCCCCAGCATTTT,CATRWRGTRYSNQPQHF
-,TRBJ2-7,many,TRBV11-2,TGTGCCAGCACCCCCGGGGGCATCTTATACGACGAGCAGTACTTC,CASTPGGILYDEQYF
-,TRBJ2-2,many,TRBV7-2,TGTGCCAGCAGCTTCTACTTGACGGAGGGCAGGGAGCTGTTTTTT,CASSFYLTEGRELFF
-,TRBJ1-4,-,TRBV5-1,TGCGCCAGCAGCTTGGTTTCTAACGTACACGAAAAACTGTTTTTT,CASSLVSNVHEKLFF
-,TRBJ2-2,few,TRBV5-1,TGCGCCAGCAGCGAGGTTATTTCCGGGGAGCTGTTTTTT,CASSEVISGELFF
TRBD1,TRBJ2-7,-,TRBV10-3,TGTGCCATCAGTAGGACCCCGGGACAGACTTACGAGCAGTACTTC,CAISRTPGQTYEQYF
TRBD2,TRBJ2-5,many,TRBV7-2,TGTGCCAGCAGCGCCCCGGGTAGCGGGGGGGTCGGGACCCAGTACTTC,CASSAPGSGGVGTQYF
-,TRBJ2-1,-,TRBV9,TGTGCCAGCAGCGTACAGGGAAGGGATGTAACTGAGCAGTTCTTC,CASSVQGRDVTEQFF
-,TRBJ2-2,-,TRBV18,TGTGCCAGCTCTCCCGGGACCAAGAACACCGGGGAGCTGTTTTTT,CASSPGTKNTGELFF
TRBD1,TRBJ2-2,-,TRBV5-6,TGTGCCAGCAGCTTCGACAGGGCATACGCCGGGGAGCTGTTTTTT,CASSFDRAYAGELFF
TRBD2,TRBJ2-7,-,TRBV5-4,TGTGCCAGCAGCCGCCCGGGACTAGCGGGGAACGAGCAGTACTTC,CASSRPGLAGNEQYF
-,TRBJ1-5,-,TRBV19,TGTGCCAGTAGTATCAATGAGTGGGCAGGGAGCAATCAGCCCCAGCATTTT,CASSINEWAGSNQPQHF
-,TRBJ2-1,few,TRBV4-2,TGTGCCAGCAGCAAAGCCGGGACCCGCGATGAGCAGTTCTTC,CASSKAGTRDEQFF
TRBD2,TRBJ2-3,many,TRBV5-1,TGCGCCAGCAGCTCGGGACTAGCGGATTCAGATACGCAGTATTTT,CASSSGLADSDTQYF
-,TRBJ1-2,few,TRBV10-3,TGTGCCATCAGGGACAGATACGGCTACACCTTC,CAIRDRYGYTF
-,TRBJ1-2,-,TRBV4-3,TGCGCCAGCAGCCAAGATGTAGGGAGGGGCTATGGCTACACCTTC,CASSQDVGRGYGYTF
TRBD1,TRBJ2-5,many,TRBV2,TGTGCCAGCCATCGGACAGGCTTCCAAGAGACCCAGTACTTC,CASHRTGFQETQYF